What follows are 26 T cell receptor beta chains derived from one specimen sequenced in a study of identical twins. TCRdb recomputed calls from the 5' RACE reads with MiXCR, one row per CDR3 protein. This table has around 1.7 million distinct CDR3 sequences, about 32% appearing once. Sequenced material: cord blood. The receptor source for this set is a newborn girl in good health.

In the case of this clonotype: A much more abundant neighbour one base away suggests this may be a read error. The rearrangement uses TRBV6-5 and TRBJ1-2; possible D gene TRBD1, 5 bases. CDR3 length: 13 amino acids. The V end was cut by 2 bases, the J end by 6 bases, with 10 bases between. CDR1 is MNHEY and CDR2 is SVGAGI in the germline V gene. CDR3 sequence (DNA): TGTGCCAGCAGTTACCAACGGGGGAATGGCTACACCTTC. Its protein is CASSYQRGNGYTF.

This clonotype was picked up a small number of times. J is TRBJ1-1 and V is TRBV20-1; D unclear. CDR1 is DFQATT and CDR2 is SNEGSKA in the germline V gene (reference sequence). The CDR3 consists of 14 residues. V gave up 6 bases and J gave up 1 base, with 15 bases separating them. CDR3 residues: CSALLNRANTEAFF. CDR3 in DNA: TGCAGTGCACTGCTAAATAGGGCGAACACTGAAGCTTTCTTT.

As to this clonotype: A much larger clone is a single base away; this may be a read error. The chain joins TRBV4-2 to TRBJ2-1; TRBD2 matches at 9 bases. Per germline, CDR1 LGHNA and CDR2 YNFKEQ. This CDR3 has 16 residues. With V trimmed by 0 bases and J by 6 bases, 6 bases remained unmatched. Here the CDR3 reads CASSQDSRAGGNEQFF. DNA for the CDR3: TGTGCCAGCAGCCAAGATTCGCGAGCGGGAGGCAATGAGCAGTTCTTC.

The chain carries TRBV20-1 and TRBJ2-5; D may be TRBD2 (7 bases). The CDR3 runs to 17 residues. Germline CDR1 DFQATT, CDR2 SNEGSKA (reference sequence). V was clipped by 2 bases and J by 1 base, with 20 bases between them. The CDR3 here is CSARLGLRGGTQETQYF. The DNA for the CDR3 is TGCAGTGCTAGATTGGGCCTCAGGGGAGGGACCCAAGAGACCCAGTACTTC.

This clonotype occurred a few times. The chain recombines TRBV11-2 with TRBJ1-1; no firm D call. V was clipped by 5 bases and J by 6 bases, with 10 bases between them. Germline-derived CDR1 and CDR2 are SGHAT and FQNNGV. The length of the CDR3 is 12 residues. CDR3 nucleotide sequence: TGTGCCAGCAGCAGAGGAGCCGCTGAAGCTTTCTTT. This encodes CASSRGAAEAFF.

Many counts were recorded for this clonotype. V usage is TRBV6-2 or TRBV6-3 and J usage is TRBJ2-7; D unresolved. The CDR3 covers 10 residues. Trimming cost V 10 bases and J 7 bases, with 11 bases left between them. Per germline, CDR1 MNHEY and CDR2 SVGEGT. DNA for the CDR3: TGTGCCACCGAAAACCAGGAGCAGTACTTC. Protein: CATENQEQYF.

Only one count was recorded for this clonotype. The V and J genes are TRBV2 and TRBJ2-1, with D perhaps TRBD1 (6 bases). Trimming shortened V by 5 bases and J by 10 bases, and 21 bases separated the two germline ends. This CDR3 spans 15 amino acids. The germline V gene has CDR1 SNHLY and CDR2 FYNNEI. CDR3 amino acids: CASSSIRQAAYEQFF. The CDR3 DNA follows: TGTGCCAGCAGTTCGATTAGACAGGCCGCCTACGAGCAGTTCTTC.

This rearrangement joins TRBV4-1 to TRBJ1-2; a possible D gene is TRBD1 (5 bases). CDR3 length: 15 residues. V was cut by 6 bases and J by 2 bases, with 16 bases left in between. CDR1 and CDR2 (germline): MGHRA, YSYEKL. The CDR3 nucleotides read TGCGCCAGCAGGGACCCCTTTGGGGGGAACTATGGCTACACCTTC. Translation gives CASRDPFGGNYGYTF.

The rearrangement joins TRBV4-1 to TRBJ1-5; D is unresolved. The V and J ends lost 4 bases and 0 bases respectively, with 13 bases between them. The CDR3 totals 16 residues. Germline-derived CDR1 and CDR2 are MGHRA and YSYEKL. Here the CDR3 reads CASSLQPGLSNQPQHF. The CDR3 nucleotides are TGCGCCAGCAGCCTCCAGCCGGGCCTTAGCAATCAGCCCCAGCATTTT.

This clonotype was observed a few times. The CDR3 DNA reads as TGTGCCACCAGTGATTACGACACTGAGCAGTACTTC. It is translated as CATSDYDTEQYF. The chain has TRBV24-1 and TRBJ2-5; D unresolved. Trimming took 2 bases from V and 11 from J, leaving 11 bases between them. The CDR3 is made up of 12 amino acids. Germline V gene data show CDR1 as KGHDR and CDR2 as SFDVKD.

V gene TRBV7-2 combines with J gene TRBJ2-5; D is possibly TRBD1 or TRBD2 (6 bases each). Near its end, the DNA agrees better with TRBJ2-7, so the J call may be wrong. Germline CDR1 SGHTA, CDR2 FQGNSA. The CDR3 consists of 15 residues. The CDR3 spells CASSLTGGGHYEQYF. The DNA for the CDR3 is TGTGCCAGCAGCTTAACTGGAGGGGGGCACTACGAGCAGTACTTC.

In its sample, this clonotype was seen a few times. The chain combines TRBV2 with TRBJ2-5; D call uncertain. The CDR3 spans 13 residues. Germline lookup yields CDR1 SNHLY and CDR2 FYNNEI. V was trimmed by 4 bases and J by 2 bases, leaving 8 bases between them. The CDR3 loop is CASSVMRQETQYF. For the CDR3, the DNA is TGTGCCAGCAGTGTCATGAGACAAGAGACCCAGTACTTC. Filled out from reference TRBV2 and TRBJ2-5, the complete variable domain reads EPEVTQTPSHQVTQMGQEVILRCVPISNHLYFYWYRQILGQKVEFLVSFYNNEISEKSEIFDDQFSVERPDGSNFTLKIRSTKLEDSAMYFCASSVMRQETQYFGPGTRLLVL.

There are a few counts of this clonotype. The gene calls are TRBV3-1 and TRBJ2-6; no definite D call. This CDR3 has 14 residues. The V gene lost 3 bases and the J gene lost 6 bases, with 9 bases spanning the gap. CDR1 and CDR2 from the germline V gene are LGHDT and YNNKEL (reference sequence). CDR3 sequence reads: CASSQSRLANVLTF. The CDR3 nucleotides are TGTGCCAGCAGCCAGTCCCGCCTGGCCAACGTCCTGACTTTC.

V usage is TRBV10-3 and J usage is TRBJ2-3; 15 bases fit TRBD2. Trimming took 6 bases from V and 4 from J; bases not matched to a gene: 2. Germline loops: CDR1 ENHRY, CDR2 SYGVKD. The CDR3 is 15 amino acids. CDR3 loop: CAIRGLAGGADTQYF. In DNA form, the CDR3 reads TGTGCCATCAGGGGACTAGCGGGAGGCGCAGATACGCAGTATTTT.

This chain links TRBV4-2 with TRBJ2-7; D could derive from TRBD1 or TRBD2 (5 bases each). Germline V lookup: CDR1 LGHNA, CDR2 YNFKEQ. V was cut by 0 bases and J by 3 bases, with 33 bases left in between. The CDR3 is 22 amino acids. This CDR3 is CASSQDWSRGGRILLGVYEQYF. The CDR3 coding sequence is TGTGCCAGCAGCCAAGATTGGAGTCGTGGGGGAAGGATACTCCTAGGGGTCTACGAGCAGTACTTC.

A few counts support this clonotype. The chain joins TRBV12-3 or TRBV12-4 to TRBJ2-1; TRBD2 matches at 7 bases. With the DNA end fitting TRBJ2-7 better, the J assignment may be wrong. The CDR3 sequence is 14 residues long. The CDR3 protein is CASSTDWDYNEQYF. The CDR3 DNA reads TGTGCCAGCAGCACAGACTGGGACTACAATGAGCAGTACTTC.

The V gene is TRBV19, the J gene TRBJ2-5; maybe TRBD1 (6 bases). CDR3 length: 13 amino acids. CDR1 and CDR2 (germline): LNHDA, SQIVND (reference sequence). The V and J ends lost 6 bases and 2 bases respectively, with 10 bases between them. As DNA, the CDR3 is TGTGCCAGTAGCGAAGACAGGCAAGAGACCCAGTACTTC. Its translation: CASSEDRQETQYF.

This clonotype was seen a few times. The chain links TRBV20-1 to TRBJ1-5, with 7 bases aligning to TRBD1. V was pared by 5 bases and J by 5 bases, with 12 bases of the junction left unmatched. Germline V CDR1 and CDR2: DFQATT, SNEGSKA (reference sequence). This CDR3 has 15 residues. The CDR3 loop is CSAPYPRGRYQPQHF. The CDR3 nucleotides are TGCAGTGCTCCATACCCCAGGGGGAGGTATCAGCCCCAGCATTTT.

This chain joins TRBV25-1 and TRBJ2-3; the D gene is possibly TRBD2 (5 bases). The CDR3 contains 17 residues. V was trimmed by 4 bases and J by 4 bases, leaving 21 bases between them. Germline CDR1 and CDR2: MGHDK and SYGVNS. The CDR3 reads CASSGQPRIGRADTQYF. CDR3 DNA sequence: TGTGCCAGCAGTGGCCAACCGAGGATAGGGCGGGCAGATACGCAGTATTTT.

The chain recombines TRBV4-2 with TRBJ2-3; TRBD2 aligns across 8 bases. CDR1 is LGHNA and CDR2 is YNFKEQ in the germline V gene. The J segment lost 0 bases and the V segment lost 0 bases, leaving 5 bases of the junction unmatched. The CDR3 runs 17 residues. CDR3: CASSQEGVAGSTDTQYF. CDR3 DNA sequence: TGTGCCAGCAGCCAAGAGGGGGTAGCGGGGAGCACAGATACGCAGTATTTT.

This rearrangement joins TRBV27 to TRBJ1-5, with D perhaps matching TRBD1 (6 bases). V lost 8 bases and J lost 6, with 20 bases in between. Germline V gives CDR1 MNHEY, CDR2 SMNVEV (reference sequence). This CDR3 has 15 residues. CDR3 protein: CASAPLQGIVQPQHF. The CDR3 coding sequence is TGTGCCAGCGCCCCCCTACAGGGAATTGTTCAGCCCCAGCATTTT.

This clonotype showed up many times. This rearrangement joins TRBV24-1 to TRBJ2-3; D is ambiguous. The germline gives CDR1 KGHDR, CDR2 SFDVKD. Trimming cost V 1 base and J 6 bases, with 4 bases left between them. This CDR3 has 12 amino acids. Written as DNA, the CDR3 is TGTGCCACCAGTGATTTCTGGGATACGCAGTATTTT. Translation gives CATSDFWDTQYF.

This clonotype was detected only a few times. The rearrangement joins TRBV7-9 to TRBJ1-1; 7 positions match TRBD1. Germline CDR1 and CDR2: SEHNR and FQNEAQ (reference sequence). The CDR3 totals 14 residues. After removal of 0 bases from V and 3 bases from J, the junction contained 1 base not matched to a gene. The CDR3 DNA is TGTGCCAGCAGCTTAGCCGGGACAGACACTGAAGCTTTCTTT. This translates into CASSLAGTDTEAFF.

A few counts support this clonotype. The V call is TRBV7-9, the J call TRBJ2-1; 8 nucleotides line up with TRBD2. The V gene's germline CDR1 is SEHNR and CDR2 FQNEAQ (reference sequence). The V and J ends lost 4 bases and 0 bases, in that order; junction bases with no gene match: 5. The CDR3 runs to 16 residues. The CDR3 reads CASSWTSSSSYNEQFF. CDR3 coding DNA: TGTGCCAGCAGCTGGACTAGCTCAAGCTCCTACAATGAGCAGTTCTTC.

The chain employs TRBV9 and TRBJ1-1, with a possible D match to TRBD1 (5 bases). Trimming left V 0 bases short and J 3 bases short, with 6 bases between. The CDR3 runs to 13 residues. The germline gives CDR1 SGDLS, CDR2 YYNGEE. CDR3 nucleotide sequence: TGTGCCAGCAGCGTAGAGGGGCACACTGAAGCTTTCTTT. The encoded protein is CASSVEGHTEAFF.

This chain links TRBV7-2 with TRBJ1-1; the match to TRBD1 covers 9 bases. Germline V gives CDR1 SGHTA, CDR2 FQGNSA. Trimming at V came to 8 bases and at J to 1 base, leaving 11 bases not matched to a gene. The CDR3 is made up of 16 amino acids. CDR3 coding DNA: TGTGCCAGCTGCAGCTTACAGGGGGCAGGGAACACTGAAGCTTTCTTT. Its protein product is CASCSLQGAGNTEAFF.